This TCR beta chain was obtained from a study of siplizumab effects on memory and regulatory T cells. Study results and caveats: Proliferating Tregs in siplizumab cultures were never verified as suppressive. No assignable naive or memory phenotype existed for roughly 80-97% of proliferating CD4+ or CD8+ clones. Assignment to unstimulated subsets succeeded for only a minor fraction of the alloreactive clones. Apparently key alloresponse contributors, naive T cells also seemed more diverse than memory cells.

Note on this clone: Its cognate antigen is unknown.

Sequenced by immunoSEQ multiplex PCR; TCRdb stores in-frame clones only, minus some. In the table there are tens of thousands of clones, around 93% of which are singletons. The sequencing input was CD8+ T cells sorted from blood. The sequence was obtained from a human donor in good health.

For the CDR3, the DNA is TGCGCCAGCAGCTTTGACAGGGTGGATGGCAATGAGCAGTTCTTC. Its translation: CASSFDRVDGNEQFF. The chain joins TRBV5-1 to TRBJ2-1, with TRBD1 identical over 7 bases. V gave up 2 bases and J gave up 6 bases; unmatched junction bases: 8. CDR1 is SGHRS, CDR2 YFSETQ, per germline. The CDR3 is made up of 15 amino acids.